The rows below give T cell receptor beta chains drawn from one sample of a study of cytomegalovirus exposure and HLA in healthy donors. Profiled with immunoSEQ multiplex PCR; TCRdb holds only in-frame clones, not every one. The sample has 130,000 to 150,000 clones, roughly three quarters seen once. The source material was PBMCs. These receptors all come from a man between 60 and 75 years old in good health and CMV-seronegative. Each CDR3 is given with its conserved first and last residue. Fields, in order: clone size, V gene, J gene, D gene, CDR3 DNA, CDR3 protein. D genes are given only for firm matches. Clone size is not always given. Where it is, it says once, few, many or a class for expanded clones.

NA,TRBV5-1,TRBJ1-5,NA,TGCGCCAGCAGCTTGTTGGCAGGGGATCAGCCCCAGCATTTT,CASSLLAGDQPQHF
NA,TRBV5-1,TRBJ1-5,NA,TGCGCCAGCAGCTTGAGCGGCGATCATAGCAATCAGCCCCAGCATTTT,CASSLSGDHSNQPQHF
NA,TRBV14,TRBJ2-6,NA,TGTGCCAGCAGCCAAGTTGGCGTCAGACTCTCTGGGGCCAACGTCCTGACTTTC,CASSQVGVRLSGANVLTF
once,TRBV5-1,TRBJ2-7,TRBD2,TGCGCCAGCAGCCTTGAGGTGACTAGCGGGTTCTCCTACGAGCAGTACTTC,CASSLEVTSGFSYEQYF
NA,TRBV2,TRBJ2-7,TRBD1,TGTGCCAGCACTCGGGACAGACTCTCCTACGAGCAGTACTTC,CASTRDRLSYEQYF
NA,TRBV5-4,TRBJ2-3,NA,TGTGCCAGCAGCTTACAGGGAAGGTCACGCACAGATACGCAGTATTTT,CASSLQGRSRTDTQYF
NA,TRBV30,TRBJ1-1,TRBD1,TGTGCCTGGAGTGCCAAGACAGGGGGAGGGGACACTGAAGCTTTCTTT,CAWSAKTGGGDTEAFF
NA,TRBV10-3,TRBJ2-3,TRBD1,TGTGCCATCAGTCCGACAGGGGGCGCATCAGATACGCAGTATTTT,CAISPTGGASDTQYF
NA,TRBV7-9,TRBJ1-4,TRBD1,TGTGCCAGCAGCCCGGGACAGGGGGCTGAAAAACTGTTTTTT,CASSPGQGAEKLFF
NA,TRBV25-1,TRBJ1-6,TRBD1,TGTGCCAGCAGTGAGTCGGGACAGGGTAATTCACCCCTCCACTTT,CASSESGQGNSPLHF
NA,TRBV28,TRBJ2-6,TRBD2,TGTGCCAGCGTAGGACTAGCGGGGGCCGTGTGGCGGGCCAACGTCCTGACTTTC,CASVGLAGAVWRANVLTF
once,TRBV6-1,TRBJ2-3,NA,TGTGCCAGCAGCGGGGGGCGGAGCACAGATACGCAGTATTTT,CASSGGRSTDTQYF
NA,TRBV19,TRBJ1-5,TRBD1,TGTGCCAGTAGTCAAGGACAGGGGCCAGGTCAGCCCCAGCATTTT,CASSQGQGPGQPQHF